This TCR beta chain came from a study of cytomegalovirus exposure and HLA in healthy donors. The CDR3 consists of 18 residues. With 4 bases clipped from V and 5 bases from J, the junction kept 16 bases outside the gene matches. This clone was observed a handful of times. The PCR used 60 Vbeta and 13 Jbeta primers. Assay used: immunoSEQ multiplex PCR; TCRdb lists only in-frame clones, some missing. The sample contains 90,000 to 120,000 clones, about 80% of which appear only once. The chain has TRBV5-7 and TRBJ1-4; 8 bases map to TRBD1. TRBV5-7 counts as an open reading frame of uncertain function. This TCR derives from a woman under 30 in good health and CMV-seropositive. Sequencing used PBMCs. The CDR3 DNA is TGTGCCAGCAGCGCGGACAGGGTTAGGTACCCCGCAAATGAAAAACTGTTTTTT. Residues: CASSADRVRYPANEKLFF.